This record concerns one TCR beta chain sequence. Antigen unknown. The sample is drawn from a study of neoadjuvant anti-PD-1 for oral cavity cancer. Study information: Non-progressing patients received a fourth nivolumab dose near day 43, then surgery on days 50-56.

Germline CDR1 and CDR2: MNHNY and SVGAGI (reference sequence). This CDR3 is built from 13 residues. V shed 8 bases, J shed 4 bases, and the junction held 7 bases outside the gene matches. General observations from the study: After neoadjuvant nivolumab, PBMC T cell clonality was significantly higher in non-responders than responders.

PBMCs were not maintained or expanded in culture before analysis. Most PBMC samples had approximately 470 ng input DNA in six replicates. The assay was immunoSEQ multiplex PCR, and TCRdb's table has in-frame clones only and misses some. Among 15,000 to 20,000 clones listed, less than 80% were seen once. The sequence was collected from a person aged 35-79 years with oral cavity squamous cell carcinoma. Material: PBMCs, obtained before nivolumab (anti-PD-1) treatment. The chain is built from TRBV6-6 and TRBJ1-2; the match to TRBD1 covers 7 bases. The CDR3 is CASSPGQAYGYTF. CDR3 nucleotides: TGTGCCAGCTCCCCAGGACAGGCCTATGGCTACACCTTC.